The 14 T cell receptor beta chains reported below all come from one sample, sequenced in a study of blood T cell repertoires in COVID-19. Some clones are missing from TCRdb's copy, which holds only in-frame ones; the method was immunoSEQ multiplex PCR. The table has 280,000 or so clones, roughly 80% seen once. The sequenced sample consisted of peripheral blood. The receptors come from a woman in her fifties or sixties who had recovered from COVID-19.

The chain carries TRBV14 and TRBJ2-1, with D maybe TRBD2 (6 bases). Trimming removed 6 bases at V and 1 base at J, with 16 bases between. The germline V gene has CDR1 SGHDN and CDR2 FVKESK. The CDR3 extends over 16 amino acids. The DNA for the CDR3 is TGTGCCAGCAGTACCAAGTTCGCGGGATCCTACAATGAGCAGTTCTTC. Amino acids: CASSTKFAGSYNEQFF.

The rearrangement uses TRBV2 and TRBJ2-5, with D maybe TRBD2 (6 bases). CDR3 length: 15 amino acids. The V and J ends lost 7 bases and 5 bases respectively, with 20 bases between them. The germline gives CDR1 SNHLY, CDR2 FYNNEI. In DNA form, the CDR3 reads TGTGCCAGCACCCCCCTCTCTAGTGGGAGGGAGACCCAGTACTTC. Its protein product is CASTPLSSGRETQYF.

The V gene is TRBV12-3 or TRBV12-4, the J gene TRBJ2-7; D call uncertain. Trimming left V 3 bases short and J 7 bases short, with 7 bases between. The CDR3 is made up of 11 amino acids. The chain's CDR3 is CASSLQAEQYF. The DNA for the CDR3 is TGTGCCAGCAGTTTGCAGGCTGAGCAGTACTTC.

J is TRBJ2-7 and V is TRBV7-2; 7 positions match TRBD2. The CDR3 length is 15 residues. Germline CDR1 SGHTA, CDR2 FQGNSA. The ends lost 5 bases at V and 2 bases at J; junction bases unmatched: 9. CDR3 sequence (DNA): TGTGCCAGCAGCACGACTAGCATGAACACCTACGAGCAGTACTTC. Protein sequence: CASSTTSMNTYEQYF.

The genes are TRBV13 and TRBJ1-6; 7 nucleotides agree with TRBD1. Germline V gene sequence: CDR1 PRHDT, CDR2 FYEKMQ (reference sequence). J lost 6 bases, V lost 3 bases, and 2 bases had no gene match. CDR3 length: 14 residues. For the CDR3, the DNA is TGTGCCAGCAGCTTGGGGACAGCTAATTCACCCCTCCACTTT. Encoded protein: CASSLGTANSPLHF.

The CDR3 nucleotides read TGTGCCAGCTCACCCCGGGGAAGCTCTGGGGCCAACGTCCTGACTTTC. Translating it yields CASSPRGSSGANVLTF. This rearrangement joins TRBV18 to TRBJ2-6, with D perhaps matching TRBD2 (5 bases). V lost 3 bases to trimming and J lost 0 bases, with 9 bases between them. The CDR3 has 16 amino acids. The germline V gene has CDR1 KGHSH and CDR2 LQKENI. Variable domain in full (rest from reference TRBV18 and TRBJ2-6): NAGVMQNPRHLVRRRGQEARLRCSPMKGHSHVYWYRQLPEEGLKFMVYLQKENIIDESGMPKERFSAEFPKEGPSILRIQQVVRGDSAAYFCASSPRGSSGANVLTFGAGSRLTVL.

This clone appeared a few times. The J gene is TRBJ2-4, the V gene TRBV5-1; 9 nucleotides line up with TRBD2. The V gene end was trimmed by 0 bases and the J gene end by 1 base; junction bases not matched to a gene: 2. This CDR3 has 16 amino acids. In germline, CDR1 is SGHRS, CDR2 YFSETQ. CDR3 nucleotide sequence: TGCGCCAGCAGCTTGGACAGCGGGGGGGCCAAAAACATTCAGTACTTC. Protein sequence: CASSLDSGGAKNIQYF.

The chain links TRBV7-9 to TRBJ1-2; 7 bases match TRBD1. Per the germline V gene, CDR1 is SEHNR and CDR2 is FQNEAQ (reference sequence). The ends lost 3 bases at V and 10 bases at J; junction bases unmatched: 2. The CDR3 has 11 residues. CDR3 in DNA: TGTGCCAGCAGCTTGGACAGGTCCTACACCTTC. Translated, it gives CASSLDRSYTF.

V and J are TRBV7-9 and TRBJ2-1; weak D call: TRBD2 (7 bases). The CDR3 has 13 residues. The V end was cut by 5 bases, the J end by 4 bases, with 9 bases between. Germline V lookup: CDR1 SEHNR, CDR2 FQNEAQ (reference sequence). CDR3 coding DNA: TGTGCCAGCAGCGAGGGGGGGTACAATGAGCAGTTCTTC. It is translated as CASSEGGYNEQFF.

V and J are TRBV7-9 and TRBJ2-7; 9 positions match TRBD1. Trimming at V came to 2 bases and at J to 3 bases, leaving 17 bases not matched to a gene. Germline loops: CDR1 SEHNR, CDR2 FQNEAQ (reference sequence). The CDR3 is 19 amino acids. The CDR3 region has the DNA TGTGCCAGCAGCTTATCCCCAGGACAGGGGTGCTGTGTGGGCTACGAGCAGTACTTC. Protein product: CASSLSPGQGCCVGYEQYF. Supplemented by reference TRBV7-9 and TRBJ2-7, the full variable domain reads DTGVSQNPRHKITKRGQNVTFRCDPISEHNRLYWYRQTLGQGPEFLTYFQNEAQLEKSRLLSDRFSAERPKGSFSTLEIQRTEQGDSAMYLCASSLSPGQGCCVGYEQYFGPGTRLTVT.

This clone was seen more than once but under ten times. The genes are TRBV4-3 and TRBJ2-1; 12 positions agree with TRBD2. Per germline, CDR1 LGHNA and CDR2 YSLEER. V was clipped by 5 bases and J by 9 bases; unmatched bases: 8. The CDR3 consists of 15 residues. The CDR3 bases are TGCGCCAGCAGCGTCCCTAGCGGGGGGGTGATTGAGCAGTTCTTC. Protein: CASSVPSGGVIEQFF.

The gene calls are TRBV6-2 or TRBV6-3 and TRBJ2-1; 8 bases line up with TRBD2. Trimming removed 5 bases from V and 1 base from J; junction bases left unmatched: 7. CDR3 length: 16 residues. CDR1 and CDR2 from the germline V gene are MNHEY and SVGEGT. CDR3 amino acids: CASSVAGLGSYNEQFF. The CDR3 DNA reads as TGTGCCAGCAGTGTAGCGGGGCTTGGATCCTACAATGAGCAGTTCTTC.

In DNA form, the CDR3 reads TGTGCCAGTAGGGCTCGTGGCAGGGGGTTCACAGATACGCAGTATTTT. It encodes CASRARGRGFTDTQYF. This chain joins TRBV19 and TRBJ2-3, with TRBD1 matching over 7 bases. V dropped 6 bases and J dropped 2; count of bases not matched to a gene: 11. This CDR3 has 16 amino acids. Per germline, CDR1 LNHDA and CDR2 SQIVND (reference sequence).

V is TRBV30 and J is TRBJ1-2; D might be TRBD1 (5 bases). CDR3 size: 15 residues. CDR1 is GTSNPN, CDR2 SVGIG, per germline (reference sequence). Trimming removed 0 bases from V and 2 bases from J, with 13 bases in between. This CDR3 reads CAWSVPPRGNYGYTF. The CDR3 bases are TGTGCCTGGAGTGTACCCCCCCGGGGGAACTATGGCTACACCTTC.